The 9 T cell receptor beta chains presented below share a single source sample, sequenced in a study of beta chain features in type 1 diabetes (dated by TCRdb to 2016 to 2019). The protocol used for the library was the immunoSEQ multiplex PCR assay. All of the isolated RNA was reverse transcribed with the High Capacity cDNA Reverse Transcription Kit, so expressed TCRB transcripts were sequenced. TCRdb re-hosts the immuneACCESS table, in-frame sequences only. Its copies lack some clones; in the studies checked, an unresolved V gene accounts for under half of them, and the cause for the rest is not known. This sample holds hundreds of thousands of clones; 30% were observed only once. Of the sample, around 0.065% is held by the ten largest clones. Sequencing used naive CD4+ T cells from blood. Reading the label with the study, this specimen's cell subset or site is: true naive CD4+ T cells. The source of these receptors is a man between 18 and 35 years old in good health.

This clone was detected only a few times. The V call is TRBV7-2, the J call TRBJ2-2, with D maybe TRBD1 (6 bases). CDR3 length equals 15 residues. V was clipped by 5 bases and J by 2 bases, with 12 bases between them. The V gene's germline CDR1 is SGHTA and CDR2 FQGNSA. CDR3 bases: TGTGCCAGCAGCCGATTCGGGACAAACACCGGGGAGCTGTTTTTT. It codes for CASSRFGTNTGELFF.

The chain uses TRBV4-2 and TRBJ1-1; D ambiguous. CDR3 length equals 15 residues. Trimming removed 4 bases at V and 4 bases at J, with 16 bases between. Germline-derived CDR1 and CDR2 are LGHNA and YNFKEQ. As DNA, the CDR3 is TGTGCCAGCAGCCTCGCTTGGGGAGGCGGCACTGAAGCTTTCTTT. Amino acids: CASSLAWGGGTEAFF.

The chain combines TRBV7-9 with TRBJ2-5; the match to TRBD1 covers 7 bases. Trimming at V came to 6 bases and at J to 9 bases, leaving 13 bases not matched to a gene. The length of the CDR3 is 14 residues. Looked up from germline, CDR1 is SEHNR and CDR2 is FQNEAQ (reference sequence). The CDR3 spells CASSPTGARGPQYF. The CDR3 nucleotides are TGTGCCAGCAGTCCTACAGGGGCCCGAGGGCCCCAGTACTTC.

This rearrangement joins TRBV7-9 to TRBJ2-5; the D is unclear. Trimming cost V 4 bases and J 1 base, with 13 bases left between them. Germline V lookup: CDR1 SEHNR, CDR2 FQNEAQ (reference sequence). The CDR3 consists of 15 residues. CDR3 nucleotide sequence: TGTGCCAGCAGCTCGACGTTAGCAGTCCAAGAGACCCAGTACTTC. The encoded protein is CASSSTLAVQETQYF.

This clone came up a few times. This chain joins TRBV2 and TRBJ2-5, with 15 nucleotides matching TRBD2. V was pared by 4 bases and J by 5 bases, with 2 bases of the junction left unmatched. The germline gives CDR1 SNHLY, CDR2 FYNNEI. This CDR3 has 15 residues. The CDR3 sequence: CASSGTSGRGETQYF. CDR3 in DNA: TGTGCCAGCAGTGGGACTAGCGGGAGGGGCGAGACCCAGTACTTC.

This clone was counted between two and nine times. This specimen includes other DNA sequences encoding the same CDR3. The gene calls are TRBV7-9 and TRBJ2-5; D is possibly TRBD2 (5 bases). Trimming shortened V by 3 bases and J by 2 bases, and 10 bases separated the two germline ends. In germline, CDR1 is SEHNR, CDR2 FQNEAQ (reference sequence). This CDR3 is built from 14 residues. The CDR3 DNA is TGTGCCAGCAGCTTTGGCGGACTGCAAGAGACCCAGTACTTC. Its translation is CASSFGGLQETQYF. Full variable domain (remainder filled in from reference TRBV7-9 and TRBJ2-5): DTGVSQNPRHKITKRGQNVTFRCDPISEHNRLYWYRQTLGQGPEFLTYFQNEAQLEKSRLLSDRFSAERPKGSFSTLEIQRTEQGDSAMYLCASSFGGLQETQYFGPGTRLLVL.

This clone was seen more than once but under ten times. The chain employs TRBV7-9 and TRBJ1-1; D is possibly TRBD1 (6 bases). This CDR3 is built from 14 residues. V gave up 3 bases and J gave up 3 bases, with 11 bases separating them. Germline values: CDR1 SEHNR, CDR2 FQNEAQ (reference sequence). The CDR3 DNA reads as TGTGCCAGCAGCTTCAGGGGCGGGGACACTGAAGCTTTCTTT. The encoded protein is CASSFRGGDTEAFF.

V is TRBV28 and J is TRBJ1-2, with 12 bases that match TRBD1. Germline lookup yields CDR1 MDHEN and CDR2 SYDVKM. The CDR3 consists of 16 residues. Losses at the gene ends were 6 bases for V and 6 bases for J; bases not matched to a gene: 11. The CDR3: CASSPAGQGAWDGYTF. CDR3 in DNA: TGTGCCAGCAGCCCCGCGGGACAGGGGGCTTGGGATGGCTACACCTTC.

V and J are TRBV30 and TRBJ1-1, with D unclear. This CDR3 has 13 residues. Germline V gene sequence: CDR1 GTSNPN, CDR2 SVGIG (reference sequence). V was pared by 1 base and J by 1 base, with 7 bases between. CDR3 protein: CAWSEEENTEAFF. DNA for the CDR3: TGTGCCTGGAGTGAGGAAGAGAACACTGAAGCTTTCTTT.